This entry concerns a single T cell receptor (beta chain). The time point is: blood at routine non-recurrence follow-up after resection. Tumor, nontumor lung or frozen PBMC supplied whole RNA, sequenced without sorting. Each CDR3 protein is one row after TCRdb ran MiXCR on the 5' RACE reads. The top ten hold around a sixth of the sample, which has about 120,000 distinct CDR3 sequences, 10% to 15% seen once. This sample was included in a study of spatial heterogeneity in lung cancer. The source was PBMCs, collected at follow-up. The receptor comes from a male donor with early-stage non-small cell lung cancer.

The CDR3 DNA is TGTGCCATCAGGGGAAGGACAGGGGGGCACAATGAGCAGTTCTTC. Amino acids: CAIRGRTGGHNEQFF. The chain combines TRBV10-3 with TRBJ2-1, with TRBD1 identical over 10 bases. The germline V gene has CDR1 ENHRY and CDR2 SYGVKD. The CDR3 is made up of 15 amino acids. The trim removed 6 bases at V and 5 bases at J, leaving 7 bases unmatched.